Following are 5 T cell receptor beta chains from one sample sequenced in a study of PD-L1 blockade in urothelial cancer. Generated by immunoSEQ multiplex PCR, the TCRdb table keeps only in-frame clones and is missing some. The profile shows 35,000 to 55,000 clones, about 88% of them singletons. The sample consisted of PBMCs, taken around atezolizumab (anti-PD-L1) treatment. The receptors shown here come from a woman aged 60-75 years with urothelial cancer.

V and J are TRBV10-3 and TRBJ1-2; 7 bases align to TRBD1. V gave up 4 bases and J gave up 7 bases; unmatched junction bases: 9. The CDR3 runs 14 residues. Looked up from germline, CDR1 is ENHRY and CDR2 is SYGVKD. CDR3 DNA: TGTGCCATCAGTGGATCAGGGGGACAAGGTGGCTACACCTTC. Its translation: CAISGSGGQGGYTF.

J is TRBJ2-1 and V is TRBV4-2, with D maybe TRBD2 (6 bases). Trimming took off 1 base at V and 9 bases at J, with 10 bases between the two ends. The CDR3 is 13 residues long. The germline V gene encodes CDR1 LGHNA and CDR2 YNFKEQ. The chain's CDR3 is CASSQVNSGEQFF. As DNA, the CDR3 is TGTGCCAGCAGCCAAGTAAATAGCGGTGAGCAGTTCTTC.

The CDR3 coding sequence is TGCGCCAGCAGCAGCTCAGGGCTTTCTGGGGCCAACGTCCTGACTTTC. Its translation is CASSSSGLSGANVLTF. The chain has TRBV5-1 and TRBJ2-6; a possible D gene is TRBD1 (5 bases). V was pared by 4 bases and J by 1 base, with 12 bases between. From germline, CDR1 is SGHRS and CDR2 YFSETQ. The CDR3 extends over 16 amino acids.

Worth noting for this clone: This sample also contains other DNA sequences that code for the same CDR3. The rearrangement links TRBV5-4 to TRBJ2-7; D uncertain. Trimming cost V 4 bases and J 3 bases, with 8 bases left between them. The germline CDR1 and CDR2 sequences are SGHNT and YYREEE (reference sequence). The CDR3 length is 12 residues. The CDR3 sequence: CASSLDGYEQYF. DNA for the CDR3: TGTGCCAGCAGCCTGGACGGCTACGAGCAGTACTTC.

The rearrangement joins TRBV11-2 to TRBJ1-2; 8 nucleotides agree with TRBD1. This CDR3 is 14 amino acids long. CDR1 SGHAT and CDR2 FQNNGV come from the germline V gene. V lost 4 bases to trimming and J lost 5 bases; unmatched junction nucleotides: 6. CDR3 region: CASSSRTGLYGYTF. CDR3 nucleotides: TGTGCCAGCAGCTCTCGGACAGGGCTTTATGGCTACACCTTC.